A single sample is the source of the 21 T cell receptor beta chains below, sequenced in a study of cytomegalovirus exposure and HLA in healthy donors. Vbeta (60) and Jbeta (13) primers were used in the PCR. The repertoire was sequenced with immunoSEQ multiplex PCR; TCRdb's copy has only in-frame clones and lacks some. The table shows 150,000 or so clones, with 77% occurring only once. The sample taken for sequencing was PBMCs. The receptors derive from a male donor in good health and CMV-seronegative.

This clone was picked up a small number of times. The chain joins TRBV4-2 to TRBJ1-6; D not certain. This CDR3 is 17 amino acids long. Trimming shortened V by 0 bases and J by 0 bases, and 9 bases separated the two germline ends. Germline values: CDR1 LGHNA, CDR2 YNFKEQ. The DNA of the CDR3 is TGTGCCAGCAGCCAAGATTGGGCCAGCTCCTATAATTCACCCCTCCACTTT. Its translation: CASSQDWASSYNSPLHF.

This chain connects TRBV27 to TRBJ1-6; maybe TRBD1 (5 bases). This CDR3 is built from 12 residues. Trimming took off 1 base at V and 13 bases at J, with 8 bases between the two ends. Germline loops: CDR1 MNHEY, CDR2 SMNVEV (reference sequence). CDR3 region: CASSLWGDPLHF. The CDR3 DNA follows: TGTGCCAGCAGTTTATGGGGGGATCCCCTCCACTTT.

CDR3: CASSFQRPYEQYF. Written as DNA, the CDR3 is TGTGCCAGCAGTTTCCAGCGACCATACGAGCAGTACTTC. This chain joins TRBV27 and TRBJ2-7; the D is unclear. Trimming stripped 3 bases from V and 4 bases from J, with 10 bases between. The CDR3 covers 13 residues. Germline V CDR1 and CDR2: MNHEY, SMNVEV (reference sequence).

On this clone itself: At one end, the junction sequence differs from germline, possibly due to a read error. The V call is TRBV7-9, the J call TRBJ2-6, with unresolved D. The CDR3 runs to 12 residues. Germline V gene data show CDR1 as SEHNR and CDR2 as FQNEAQ (reference sequence). The CDR3: CASSFEANGLTF. The DNA for the CDR3 is TGTGCCAGCAGCTTCGAGGCCAACGGCCTGACTTTC. The whole variable domain, remainder taken from reference TRBV7-9 and TRBJ2-6, is DTGVSQNPRHKITKRGQNVTFRCDPISEHNRLYWYRQTLGQGPEFLTYFQNEAQLEKSRLLSDRFSAERPKGSFSTLEIQRTEQGDSAMYLCASSFEANGLTFGAGSRLTVL.

The V and J genes are TRBV9 and TRBJ2-1; tentatively, D is TRBD2 (6 bases). The CDR3 runs to 16 residues. V lost 0 bases and J 0 bases, leaving 10 bases between the germline ends. From germline, CDR1 is SGDLS and CDR2 YYNGEE. CDR3 sequence: CASSVGLDLSYNEQFF. The CDR3 DNA sequence: TGTGCCAGCAGCGTAGGACTAGACCTCTCCTACAATGAGCAGTTCTTC. The full variable domain, with the rest looked up from reference TRBV9 and TRBJ2-1, is DSGVTQTPKHLITATGQRVTLRCSPRSGDLSVYWYQQSLDQGLQFLIQYYNGEERAKGNILERFSAQQFPDLHSELNLSSLELGDSALYFCASSVGLDLSYNEQFFGPGTRLTVL.

The chain has TRBV4-3 and TRBJ2-1, with 13 positions matching TRBD2. CDR1 is LGHNA and CDR2 is YSLEER in the germline V gene. V shed 3 bases and J 0 bases; nucleotides not matched to a gene: 8. The CDR3 runs 19 residues. This chain's CDR3 is CASSHRLAGGPSSYNEQFF. The DNA for the CDR3 is TGCGCCAGCAGCCATAGACTAGCGGGGGGACCAAGCTCCTACAATGAGCAGTTCTTC.

The rearrangement uses TRBV6-6 and TRBJ2-5, with 10 bases fitting TRBD2. The better agreement between TRBJ2-7 and the DNA end casts doubt on the J call. CDR1 and CDR2 (germline): MNHNY, SVGAGI (reference sequence). The CDR3 is 14 amino acids. The CDR3 nucleotides are TGTGCCAGCAGTTATGGACTAGCGGAATTCGAGCAGTACTTC. Amino acid sequence: CASSYGLAEFEQYF.

The genes are TRBV15 and TRBJ2-2; TRBD1 agrees at 9 bases. The CDR3 consists of 14 residues. J lost 0 bases, V lost 9 bases, and 2 bases had no gene match. The germline V gene has CDR1 LNHNV and CDR2 YYDKDF (reference sequence). CDR3 residues: CATGDRANTGELFF. CDR3 nucleotides: TGTGCCACTGGGGACAGGGCGAACACCGGGGAGCTGTTTTTT. The full variable domain, in which reference TRBV15 and TRBJ2-2 provide the parts outside the CDR3, is DAMVIQNPRYQVTQFGKPVTLSCSQTLNHNVMYWYQQKSSQAPKLLFHYYDKDFNNEADTPDNFQSRRPNTSFCFLDIRSPGLGDTAMYLCATGDRANTGELFFGEGSRLTVL.

The chain couples TRBV19 to TRBJ2-1; 7 positions match TRBD1. Germline V gene sequence: CDR1 LNHDA, CDR2 SQIVND (reference sequence). V lost 6 bases to trimming and J lost 4 bases; unmatched junction nucleotides: 6. There are 14 residues in the CDR3. The CDR3 loop reads CASSNLDRYNEQFF. In nucleotides, the CDR3 is TGTGCCAGTAGCAACCTGGACAGGTACAATGAGCAGTTCTTC.

The rearrangement links TRBV11-2 to TRBJ2-1, with TRBD1 matching 10 bases. Germline V gene data show CDR1 as SGHAT and CDR2 as FQNNGV. CDR3 size: 17 residues. With 6 bases clipped from V and 2 bases from J, the junction kept 10 bases outside the gene matches. CDR3 DNA sequence: TGTGCCAGCAGGGGACAGGGGCAGCGGGTAACCTACAATGAGCAGTTCTTC. Protein product: CASRGQGQRVTYNEQFF. The variable domain in full, completed from reference TRBV11-2 and TRBJ2-1, reads EAGVAQSPRYKIIEKRQSVAFWCNPISGHATLYWYQQILGQGPKLLIQFQNNGVVDDSQLPKDRFSAERLKGVDSTLKIQPAKLEDSAVYLCASRGQGQRVTYNEQFFGPGTRLTVL.

V and J are TRBV15 and TRBJ2-7; no clear D gene. Looked up from germline, CDR1 is LNHNV and CDR2 is YYDKDF (reference sequence). The CDR3 runs 15 residues. V dropped 0 bases and J dropped 0 bases, with 9 bases sitting between them. The chain's CDR3 is CATSRDTPSSYEQYF. The CDR3 region has the DNA TGTGCCACCAGCAGAGACACTCCGAGCTCCTACGAGCAGTACTTC. The full variable domain, rest sourced from reference TRBV15 and TRBJ2-7, is DAMVIQNPRYQVTQFGKPVTLSCSQTLNHNVMYWYQQKSSQAPKLLFHYYDKDFNNEADTPDNFQSRRPNTSFCFLDIRSPGLGDTAMYLCATSRDTPSSYEQYFGPGTRLTVT.

This chain joins TRBV2 and TRBJ2-7; TRBD2 matches 9 bases. The V and J ends lost 5 bases and 0 bases, in that order; junction bases with no gene match: 5. The CDR3 is 15 amino acids. Germline-derived CDR1 and CDR2 are SNHLY and FYNNEI. This CDR3 is CASSLGTSLSYEQYF. CDR3 in DNA: TGTGCCAGCAGTCTCGGGACTAGCCTCTCCTACGAGCAGTACTTC.

The rearrangement uses TRBV25-1 and TRBJ2-1, with D maybe TRBD2 (6 bases). This CDR3 is built from 15 residues. The V end was cut by 3 bases, the J end by 4 bases, with 13 bases between. Germline CDR1 and CDR2: MGHDK and SYGVNS. The CDR3 here is CASSEGGVRYNEQFF. CDR3 coding DNA: TGTGCCAGCAGTGAGGGGGGTGTTAGATACAATGAGCAGTTCTTC.

The rearrangement joins TRBV7-9 to TRBJ2-1; D not resolved. The CDR3 contains 12 residues. Germline V gene data show CDR1 as SEHNR and CDR2 as FQNEAQ (reference sequence). The V and J ends lost 3 bases and 5 bases respectively, with 5 bases between them. The CDR3 is CASSLGDNEQFF. The CDR3 region has the DNA TGTGCCAGCAGCTTGGGCGACAATGAGCAGTTCTTC. Variable domain in full (rest from reference TRBV7-9 and TRBJ2-1): DTGVSQNPRHKITKRGQNVTFRCDPISEHNRLYWYRQTLGQGPEFLTYFQNEAQLEKSRLLSDRFSAERPKGSFSTLEIQRTEQGDSAMYLCASSLGDNEQFFGPGTRLTVL.

This clone showed up just once. The rearrangement links TRBV7-2 to TRBJ2-4; 11 nucleotides match TRBD2. Germline V gene data show CDR1 as SGHTA and CDR2 as FQGNSA. The CDR3 runs to 17 residues. With 1 base clipped from V and 0 bases from J, the junction kept 2 bases outside the gene matches. The CDR3 here is CASSLVTSGVAKNIQYF. CDR3 DNA sequence: TGTGCCAGCAGCTTAGTGACTAGCGGGGTAGCCAAAAACATTCAGTACTTC.

The chain has TRBV14 and TRBJ1-2; possible D gene TRBD1, 6 bases. Germline CDR1 reads SGHDN; CDR2 reads FVKESK. The CDR3 covers 18 residues. The V end was cut by 0 bases, the J end by 1 base, with 18 bases between. CDR3 sequence: CASSQEDRPYAFNYGYTF. The CDR3 DNA sequence: TGTGCCAGCAGCCAAGAGGACAGACCTTATGCCTTTAACTATGGCTACACCTTC.

The rearrangement joins TRBV5-1 to TRBJ2-5, with TRBD2 as a possible D gene (6 bases). The V end was cut by 1 base, the J end by 2 bases, with 12 bases between. The CDR3 extends over 15 amino acids. Per the germline V gene, CDR1 is SGHRS and CDR2 is YFSETQ. The CDR3 nucleotides are TGCGCCAGCAGCTTGTCCCTAGCGTCTCAAGAGACCCAGTACTTC. It translates to CASSLSLASQETQYF.

V is TRBV5-5 and J is TRBJ1-2; 7 positions match TRBD1. Looked up from germline, CDR1 is SGHKS and CDR2 is YYEKEE (reference sequence). The CDR3 consists of 14 residues. V trimming: 0 bases; J trimming: 5 bases; junction bases outside the gene matches: 4. The CDR3 here is CASSLGQGGYGYTF. The CDR3 nucleotides are TGTGCCAGCAGCTTGGGACAGGGTGGGTATGGCTACACCTTC.

J is TRBJ1-1 and V is TRBV6-4; possibly TRBD1 for D (6 bases). Trimming took off 8 bases at V and 2 bases at J, with 21 bases between the two ends. Per germline, CDR1 MRHNA and CDR2 SNTAGT. The CDR3 totals 16 residues. Here the CDR3 reads CASVGGRDPLNTEAFF. CDR3 coding DNA: TGTGCCAGCGTAGGGGGACGGGACCCACTTAACACTGAAGCTTTCTTT.

The rearrangement joins TRBV11-2 to TRBJ2-2; TRBD2 matches 13 bases. The junction had 2 bases not matched to a gene; V was cut back by 0 bases and J by 7 bases. The CDR3 length is 16 residues. The V gene's germline CDR1 is SGHAT and CDR2 FQNNGV. CDR3 amino acids: CASSLELAGGLGELFF. In DNA form, the CDR3 reads TGTGCCAGCAGCTTAGAACTAGCGGGGGGGCTCGGGGAGCTGTTTTTT. The variable domain in full, completed from reference TRBV11-2 and TRBJ2-2, reads EAGVAQSPRYKIIEKRQSVAFWCNPISGHATLYWYQQILGQGPKLLIQFQNNGVVDDSQLPKDRFSAERLKGVDSTLKIQPAKLEDSAVYLCASSLELAGGLGELFFGEGSRLTVL.

This chain joins TRBV7-8 and TRBJ1-2; no clear D gene. The CDR3 consists of 16 residues. With 5 bases removed from V and 0 bases from J, the gap between germline ends came to 16 bases. The germline V gene has CDR1 SGHVS and CDR2 FQNEAQ. The CDR3: CASSPRGGRANYGYTF. The DNA of the CDR3 is TGTGCCAGCAGCCCTCGCGGCGGCAGAGCTAACTATGGCTACACCTTC.